The next 9 T cell receptor beta chains were all read from a single sample in a study of identical twins. TCRdb reprocessed the 5' RACE reads with MiXCR, giving one entry per CDR3 protein. The table includes fewer than 900,000 distinct CDR3 sequences, less than 25% detected once. This sample also belongs to another study, concerning T cells expressing NK-cell markers.

Sequenced material: PBMCs. These TCRs come from a woman aged 18-29 years in good health.

The chain uses TRBV12-3 or TRBV12-4 and TRBJ2-7, with D tentatively TRBD2 (5 bases). V was trimmed by 2 bases and J by 7 bases, leaving 9 bases between them. There are 12 residues in the CDR3. In DNA, the CDR3 is TGTGCCAGCAGTTTAAACCCGGGAGAGCAGTACTTC. As protein: CASSLNPGEQYF.

The sample holds a few counts of this clonotype. The chain couples TRBV20-1 to TRBJ2-7; D gene uncertain. Trimming pared 0 bases from V and 2 bases from J, leaving 5 bases between. CDR1 and CDR2 (germline): DFQATT, SNEGSKA (reference sequence). The CDR3 sequence is 12 residues long. CDR3 coding DNA: TGCAGTGCTAGAGATACGGCCTACGAGCAGTACTTC. Translating gives CSARDTAYEQYF.

This rearrangement joins TRBV6-5 to TRBJ2-7; D not resolved. The CDR3 has 13 residues. Germline V CDR1 and CDR2: MNHEY, SVGAGI. V lost 0 bases to trimming and J lost 6 bases, with 9 bases between them. This CDR3 reads CASSYSPAVEQYF. CDR3 in DNA: TGTGCCAGCAGTTACTCCCCAGCAGTCGAGCAGTACTTC.

J is TRBJ1-1 and V is TRBV5-1; TRBD1 matches 7 bases. This CDR3 has 15 residues. The germline CDR1 and CDR2 sequences are SGHRS and YFSETQ. Trimming cost V 4 bases and J 0 bases; bases outside gene matches: 6. CDR3 in amino acids: CASSRGQVVNTEAFF. The DNA of the CDR3 is TGCGCCAGCAGCAGGGGGCAGGTGGTGAACACTGAAGCTTTCTTT.

This clonotype was found a few times. The chain combines TRBV4-2 with TRBJ2-7; D is possibly TRBD1 (6 bases). The CDR3 is 16 amino acids. The V gene lost 1 base and the J gene lost 5 bases, with 18 bases spanning the gap. The V gene's germline CDR1 is LGHNA and CDR2 YNFKEQ. The CDR3 protein is CASSQVTGKKGDEQYF. CDR3 DNA sequence: TGTGCCAGCAGCCAAGTTACGGGTAAAAAGGGGGACGAGCAGTACTTC.

The chain recombines TRBV19 with TRBJ2-5; tentatively, D is TRBD2 (5 bases). From germline, CDR1 is LNHDA and CDR2 SQIVND (reference sequence). The CDR3 loop spans 11 amino acids. V was pared by 7 bases and J by 4 bases, with 7 bases between. The CDR3 coding sequence is TGTGCCAGTATTGGAGGAGAGACCCAGTACTTC. Translating gives CASIGGETQYF.

This clonotype occurred a few times. The chain employs TRBV7-9 and TRBJ1-4, with D possibly being TRBD1 (5 bases). V was clipped by 4 bases and J by 4 bases, with 10 bases between them. Germline V CDR1 and CDR2: SEHNR, FQNEAQ (reference sequence). CDR3 size: 14 residues. The CDR3 DNA follows: TGTGCCAGCAGCTCCAGGGTGGGTAATGAAAAACTGTTTTTT. This sequence encodes CASSSRVGNEKLFF.

This clonotype came up many times. The CDR3 region has the DNA TGTGCCAGCAGCTACTCTAGCGGGAGGGGCGACAATGAGCAGTTCTTC. It encodes CASSYSSGRGDNEQFF. The V call is TRBV7-2, the J call TRBJ2-1; 12 nucleotides align to TRBD2. The germline V gene has CDR1 SGHTA and CDR2 FQGNSA. The CDR3 length is 16 residues. V trimming: 4 bases; J trimming: 5 bases; junction bases outside the gene matches: 6.

This clonotype has ten or more counts. The V call is TRBV5-1, the J call TRBJ2-3; D perhaps matches TRBD2 (6 bases). The V end was cut by 4 bases, the J end by 4 bases, with 13 bases between. The CDR3 runs 14 residues. Germline CDR1 reads SGHRS; CDR2 reads YFSETQ. In DNA, the CDR3 is TGCGCCAGCAGCCCCGGGACTTTCCCAGATACGCAGTATTTT. Translated: CASSPGTFPDTQYF.